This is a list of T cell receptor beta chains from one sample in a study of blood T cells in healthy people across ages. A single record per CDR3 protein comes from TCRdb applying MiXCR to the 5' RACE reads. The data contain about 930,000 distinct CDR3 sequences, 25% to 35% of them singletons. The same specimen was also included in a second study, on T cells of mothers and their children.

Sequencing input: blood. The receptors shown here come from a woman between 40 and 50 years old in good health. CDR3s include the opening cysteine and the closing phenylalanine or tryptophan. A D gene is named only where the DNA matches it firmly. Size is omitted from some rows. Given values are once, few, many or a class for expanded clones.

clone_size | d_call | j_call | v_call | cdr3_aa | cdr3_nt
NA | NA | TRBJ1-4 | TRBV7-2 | CASSTGTLLGGNEKRFF | TGTGCCAGCAGCACCGGGACACTACTGGGGGGTAATGAAAAACGGTTTTTT
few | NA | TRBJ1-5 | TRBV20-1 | CSASGAADEPQHF | TGCAGTGCTAGTGGGGCCGCCGACGAGCCCCAGCATTTT
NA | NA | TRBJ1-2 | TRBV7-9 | CASSETGTNPNYGYTF | TGTGCCAGCAGCGAAACGGGGACCAACCCGAACTATGGCTACACCTTC
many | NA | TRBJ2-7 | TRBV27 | CASSPPAPTEQYF | TGTGCCAGCAGTCCCCCCGCGCCAACGGAGCAGTACTTC
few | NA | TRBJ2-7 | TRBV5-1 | CASSLGAGQTYEQYF | TGCGCCAGCAGCTTGGGTGCGGGACAGACCTACGAGCAGTACTTC
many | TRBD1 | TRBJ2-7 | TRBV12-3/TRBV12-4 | CASSRDRDHEQYF | TGTGCCAGCTCCCGGGACAGGGATCACGAGCAGTACTTC
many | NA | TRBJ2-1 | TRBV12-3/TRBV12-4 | CASSLGGVGYEQFF | TGTGCCAGCAGTTTAGGGGGGGTCGGATATGAGCAGTTCTTC
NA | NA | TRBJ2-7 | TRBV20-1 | CSARDPGGDGYNEQYF | TGCAGTGCTAGAGACCCAGGCGGGGACGGATACAATGAGCAGTACTTC
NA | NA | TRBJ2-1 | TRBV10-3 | CAISDRGLPGNEQFF | TGTGCCATCAGTGATCGAGGACTCCCGGGGAATGAGCAGTTCTTC
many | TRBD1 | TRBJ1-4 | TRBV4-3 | CASSQDVGQGVEKLFF | TGCGCCAGCAGCCAAGACGTGGGTCAGGGGGTCGAAAAACTGTTTTTT
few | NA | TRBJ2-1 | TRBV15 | CATDLGGRGEQFF | TGTGCCACCGACTTAGGAGGAAGGGGGGAGCAGTTCTTC
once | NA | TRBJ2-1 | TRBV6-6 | CASGFQGPTYNEQFF | TGTGCCAGCGGTTTTCAGGGCCCTACCTACAATGAGCAGTTCTTC
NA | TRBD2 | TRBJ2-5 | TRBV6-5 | CASSYSFTSGGLSEEETQYF | TGTGCCAGCAGTTACTCGTTTACTAGCGGGGGCCTATCGGAAGAAGAGACCCAGTACTTC
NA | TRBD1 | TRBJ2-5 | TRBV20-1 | CSVPNRGSQETRYF | TGCAGTGTACCGAACAGGGGTTCCCAAGAGACCCGGTACTTC
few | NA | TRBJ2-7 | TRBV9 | CASSVGYSRRGEQYF | TGTGCCAGCAGCGTAGGGTATTCCCGAAGAGGCGAGCAGTACTTC
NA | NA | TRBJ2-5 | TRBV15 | CATSRGVGTGVETQYF | TGTGCCACCAGCAGAGGAGTGGGGACGGGTGTAGAGACCCAGTACTTC
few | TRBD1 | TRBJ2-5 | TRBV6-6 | CASSYPGTGGETQYF | TGTGCCAGCAGTTACCCGGGAACAGGGGGGGAGACCCAGTACTTC
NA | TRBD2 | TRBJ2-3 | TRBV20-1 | CSAPTSGGRYTQYF | TGCAGTGCCCCCACTAGCGGGGGTCGTTATACGCAGTATTTT
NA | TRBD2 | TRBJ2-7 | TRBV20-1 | CSARERNDGGRFYEQYF | TGCAGTGCTAGAGAGAGAAACGACGGGGGGAGATTCTACGAGCAGTACTTC
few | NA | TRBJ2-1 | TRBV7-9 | CASSLVRIEQFF | TGTGCCAGCAGCTTAGTTAGGATAGAGCAGTTCTTC
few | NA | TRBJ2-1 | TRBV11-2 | CASSLIAAVNNEQFF | TGTGCCAGCAGCTTAATTGCGGCAGTCAACAATGAGCAGTTCTTC
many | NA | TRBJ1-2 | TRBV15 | CATSRDKADYGYTF | TGTGCCACCAGCAGAGATAAGGCGGATTATGGCTACACCTTC
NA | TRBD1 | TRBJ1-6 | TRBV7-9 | CASSRDRGNNSPLHF | TGTGCCAGCAGCCGGGACAGGGGAAATAATTCACCCCTCCACTTT
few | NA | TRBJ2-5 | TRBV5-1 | CASSLADKGTETQYF | TGCGCCAGCAGCTTGGCCGATAAGGGTACAGAGACCCAGTACTTC
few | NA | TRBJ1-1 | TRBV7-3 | CASSLRRGGTGTEAFF | TGTGCCAGCAGCTTAAGAAGGGGAGGGACCGGCACTGAAGCTTTCTTT
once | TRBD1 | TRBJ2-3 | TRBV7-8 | CASSDRDRDPRGTQYF | TGTGCCAGCAGCGACCGGGACAGGGATCCTCGGGGTACGCAGTATTTT
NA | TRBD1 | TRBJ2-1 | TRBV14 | CASSQDHGQGFF | TGTGCCAGCAGCCAAGATCATGGACAGGGGTTCTTC
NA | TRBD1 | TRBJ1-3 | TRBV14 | CASSPGQVGGNTIYF | TGTGCCAGCAGCCCGGGACAGGTCGGAGGAAACACCATATATTTT
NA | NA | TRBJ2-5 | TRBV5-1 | CASGLVDVGETQYF | TGCGCCAGCGGCTTGGTGGATGTTGGGGAGACCCAGTACTTC